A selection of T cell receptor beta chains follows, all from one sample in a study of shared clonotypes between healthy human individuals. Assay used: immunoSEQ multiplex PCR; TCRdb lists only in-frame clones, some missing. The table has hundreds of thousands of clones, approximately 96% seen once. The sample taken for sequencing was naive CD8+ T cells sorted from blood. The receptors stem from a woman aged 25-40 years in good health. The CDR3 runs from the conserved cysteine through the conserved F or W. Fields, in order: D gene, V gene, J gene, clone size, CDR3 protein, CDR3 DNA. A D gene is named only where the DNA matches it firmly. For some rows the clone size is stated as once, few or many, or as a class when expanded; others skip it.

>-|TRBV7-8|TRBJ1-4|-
CASSPLGGSTLEKLFF
TGTGCCAGCAGCCCCCTGGGGGGGAGCACCCTTGAAAAACTGTTTTTT
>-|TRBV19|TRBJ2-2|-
CASSIRLGRAGELFF
TGTGCCAGTAGTATACGGCTTGGACGTGCCGGGGAGCTGTTTTTT
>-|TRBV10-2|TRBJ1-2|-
CASSEAGDGYTF
TGCGCCAGCAGTGAGGCTGGGGATGGCTACACCTTC
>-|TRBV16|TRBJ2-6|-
CASSQTGTSGANVLTF
TGTGCCAGCAGCCAGACAGGAACCTCTGGGGCCAACGTCCTGACTTTC
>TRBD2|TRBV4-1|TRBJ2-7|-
CASSQDLLAGELIYEQYF
TGCGCCAGCAGCCAAGATCTCCTAGCGGGAGAACTCATCTACGAGCAGTACTTC
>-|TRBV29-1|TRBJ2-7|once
CSVKRRGAGYEQYF
TGCAGCGTAAAAAGAAGGGGGGCGGGATACGAGCAGTACTTC
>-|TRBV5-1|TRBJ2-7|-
CASTLATLMGEQYF
TGCGCCAGCACTTTAGCGACTCTTATGGGCGAGCAGTACTTC
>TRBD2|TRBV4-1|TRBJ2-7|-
CASSHGVLRLAEYEQYF
TGCGCCAGCAGCCACGGAGTTCTCAGACTAGCGGAATACGAGCAGTACTTC
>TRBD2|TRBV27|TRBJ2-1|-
CASSPGLAGGTEQFF
TGTGCCAGCAGCCCGGGACTAGCGGGAGGGACTGAGCAGTTCTTC
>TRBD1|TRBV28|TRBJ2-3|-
CASRGTGDTDTQYF
TGTGCCAGCAGAGGGACAGGCGACACAGATACGCAGTATTTT
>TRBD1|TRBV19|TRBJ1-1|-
CASSPGQGPQNEAFF
TGTGCCAGTAGTCCGGGACAGGGGCCTCAGAATGAAGCTTTCTTT
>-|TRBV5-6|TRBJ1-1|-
CASSLAGGFTEAFF
TGTGCCAGCAGCTTGGCCGGGGGGTTCACTGAAGCTTTCTTT
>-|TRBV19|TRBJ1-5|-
CASSIGLNSNQPQHF
TGTGCCAGTAGTATCGGTTTGAATAGCAATCAGCCCCAGCATTTT
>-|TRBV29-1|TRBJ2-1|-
CSVEFVDGFYNEQFF
TGCAGCGTTGAATTTGTCGACGGGTTCTACAATGAGCAGTTCTTC
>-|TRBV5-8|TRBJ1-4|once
CASSLERTGEKLFF
TGTGCCAGCAGCCTCGAACGGACGGGTGAAAAACTGTTTTTT
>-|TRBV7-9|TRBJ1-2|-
CASSLLNYGYTF
TGTGCCAGCAGCTTACTTAACTATGGCTACACCTTC
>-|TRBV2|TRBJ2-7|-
CASSEISQGLSYEQYF
TGTGCCAGCAGTGAAATAAGCCAGGGTCTCAGCTACGAGCAGTACTTC
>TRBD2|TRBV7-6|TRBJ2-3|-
CASSLGLAGGLTDTQYF
TGTGCCAGCAGCTTAGGGCTAGCGGGAGGCTTAACAGATACGCAGTATTTT
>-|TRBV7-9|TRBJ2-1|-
CASSLPRGTREEQFF
TGTGCCAGCAGCCTCCCGCGCGGGACTCGTGAGGAGCAGTTCTTC
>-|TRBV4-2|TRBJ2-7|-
CASSPLEVGYEQYF
TGTGCCTCCTCCCCCTTAGAGGTAGGGTACGAGCAGTACTTC
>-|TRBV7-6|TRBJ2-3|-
CASSLGDASTDTQYF
TGTGCCAGCAGCTTGGGGGACGCAAGCACAGATACGCAGTATTTT